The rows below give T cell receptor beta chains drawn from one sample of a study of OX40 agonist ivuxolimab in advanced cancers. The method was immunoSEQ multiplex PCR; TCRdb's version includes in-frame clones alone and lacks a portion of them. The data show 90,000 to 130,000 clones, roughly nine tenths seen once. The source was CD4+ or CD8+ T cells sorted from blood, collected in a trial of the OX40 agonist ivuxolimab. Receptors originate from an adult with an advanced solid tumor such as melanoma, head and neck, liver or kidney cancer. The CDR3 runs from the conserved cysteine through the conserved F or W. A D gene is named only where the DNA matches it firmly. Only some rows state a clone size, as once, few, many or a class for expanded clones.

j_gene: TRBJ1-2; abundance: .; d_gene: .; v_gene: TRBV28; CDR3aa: CASSLSGSGYTF; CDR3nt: TGTGCCAGCAGCTTATCGGGTTCCGGCTACACCTTC
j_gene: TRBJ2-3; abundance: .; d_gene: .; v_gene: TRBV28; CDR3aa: CASSLSSPDTQYF; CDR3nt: TGTGCCAGCAGTTTATCGTCCCCAGATACGCAGTATTTT
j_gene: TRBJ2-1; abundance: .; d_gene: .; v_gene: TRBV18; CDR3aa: CASSPTQGRYNEQFF; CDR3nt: TGTGCCAGCTCACCAACACAGGGACGCTACAATGAGCAGTTCTTC
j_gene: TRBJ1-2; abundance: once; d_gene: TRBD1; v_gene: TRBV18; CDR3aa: CASSRRPGQTTNYGYTF; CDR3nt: TGTGCCAGCTCTCGTCGTCCGGGACAGACAACTAACTATGGCTACACCTTC
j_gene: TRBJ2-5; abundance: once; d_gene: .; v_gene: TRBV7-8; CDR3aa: CASSFGTQETQYF; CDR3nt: TGTGCCAGCAGTTTTGGGACTCAAGAGACCCAGTACTTC
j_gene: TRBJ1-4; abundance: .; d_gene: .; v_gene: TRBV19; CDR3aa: CASRHRIRGFNEKLFF; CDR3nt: TGTGCCAGTAGACACAGGATCCGAGGGTTTAATGAAAAACTGTTTTTT
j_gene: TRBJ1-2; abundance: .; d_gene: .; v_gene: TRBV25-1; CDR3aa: CASSESRGALRYGYTF; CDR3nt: TGTGCCAGCAGTGAGTCGAGGGGGGCATTGCGGTATGGCTACACCTTC
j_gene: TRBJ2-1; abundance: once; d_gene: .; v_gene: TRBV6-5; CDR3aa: CASSYDTEQFF; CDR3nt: TGTGCCAGCAGTTACGATACAGAGCAGTTCTTC
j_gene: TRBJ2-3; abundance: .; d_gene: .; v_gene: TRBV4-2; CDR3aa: CASSPELVSTDTQYF; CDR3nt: TGTGCCAGCAGCCCCGAACTAGTCTCCACAGATACGCAGTATTTT
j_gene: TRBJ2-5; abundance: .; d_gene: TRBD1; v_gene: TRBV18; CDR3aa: CASSPPDRGRGETQYF; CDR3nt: TGTGCCAGCTCACCGCCAGACAGGGGGCGCGGGGAGACCCAGTACTTC
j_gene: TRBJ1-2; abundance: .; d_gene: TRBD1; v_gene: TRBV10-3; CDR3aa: CAISPGQGKTNYGYTF; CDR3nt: TGTGCCATCAGTCCGGGACAGGGAAAGACTAACTATGGCTACACCTTC
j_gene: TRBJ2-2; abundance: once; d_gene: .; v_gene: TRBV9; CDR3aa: CASSPDLDSRSGELFF; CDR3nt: TGTGCCAGCAGTCCCGATTTGGACTCGCGGAGCGGGGAGCTGTTTTTT
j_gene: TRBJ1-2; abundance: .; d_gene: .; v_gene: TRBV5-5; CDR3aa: CASSRGLDSYGYTF; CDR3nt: TGTGCCAGCAGCCGAGGTTTGGACAGCTATGGCTACACCTTC
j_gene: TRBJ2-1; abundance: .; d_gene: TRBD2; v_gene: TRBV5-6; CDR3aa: CASRLAGGPLDEQFF; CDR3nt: TGTGCCAGCAGATTAGCGGGGGGGCCTTTGGATGAGCAGTTCTTC
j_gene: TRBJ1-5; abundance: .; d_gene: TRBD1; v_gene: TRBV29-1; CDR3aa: CSAGQGTGQPQHF; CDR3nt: TGCAGCGCTGGACAGGGGACAGGGCAGCCCCAGCATTTT
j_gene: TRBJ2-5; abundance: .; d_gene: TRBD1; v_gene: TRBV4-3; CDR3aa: CASSQDEGAEGRETQYF; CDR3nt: TGCGCCAGCAGCCAAGATGAGGGGGCCGAAGGCCGCGAGACCCAGTACTTC
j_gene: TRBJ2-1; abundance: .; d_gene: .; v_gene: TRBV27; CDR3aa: CASSLGGYEQFF; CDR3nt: TGTGCCAGCAGTTTAGGGGGATATGAGCAGTTCTTC
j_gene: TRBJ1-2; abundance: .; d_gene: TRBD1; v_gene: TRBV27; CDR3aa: CASSSPGQGAWGYTF; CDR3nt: TGTGCCAGCAGTTCTCCGGGACAGGGGGCATGGGGCTACACCTTC
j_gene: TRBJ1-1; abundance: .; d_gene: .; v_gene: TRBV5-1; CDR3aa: CASSLAIGEGGEAFF; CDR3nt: TGCGCCAGCAGCTTGGCCATAGGGGAAGGTGGTGAAGCTTTCTTT
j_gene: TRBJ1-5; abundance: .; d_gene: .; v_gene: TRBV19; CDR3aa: CASSIASNQPQHF; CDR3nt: TGTGCCAGTAGTATAGCTTCGAATCAGCCCCAGCATTTT
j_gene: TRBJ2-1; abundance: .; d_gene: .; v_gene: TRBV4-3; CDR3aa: CASKVPRRGHLHNEQFF; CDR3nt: TGCGCCAGCAAGGTGCCCAGGAGAGGCCATCTCCACAATGAGCAGTTCTTC
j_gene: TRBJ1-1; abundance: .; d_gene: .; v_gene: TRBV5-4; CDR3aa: CASSLVGEMNTEAFF; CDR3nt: TGTGCCAGCAGCTTGGTTGGGGAAATGAACACTGAAGCTTTCTTT
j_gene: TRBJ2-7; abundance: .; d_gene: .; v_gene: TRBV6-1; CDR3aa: CASSASTLEQYF; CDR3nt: TGTGCCAGCAGTGCCTCGACCCTCGAGCAGTACTTC
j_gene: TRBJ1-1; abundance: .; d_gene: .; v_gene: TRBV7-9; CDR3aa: CASSFTPHQGIGAFF; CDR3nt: TGTGCCAGCAGCTTTACCCCCCACCAGGGGATAGGAGCTTTCTTT
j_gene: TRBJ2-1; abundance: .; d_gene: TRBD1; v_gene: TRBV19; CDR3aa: CASRIGQGDYNEQFF; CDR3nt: TGTGCCAGTAGGATTGGACAGGGGGACTACAATGAGCAGTTCTTC
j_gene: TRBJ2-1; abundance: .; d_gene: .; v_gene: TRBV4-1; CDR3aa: CASSQSDSRSYNEQFF; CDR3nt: TGCGCCAGCAGCCAGTCAGACAGCCGTTCCTACAATGAGCAGTTCTTC
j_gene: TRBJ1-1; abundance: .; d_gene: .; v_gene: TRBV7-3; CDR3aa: CASSFDKNTEAFF; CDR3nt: TGTGCCAGCAGCTTCGACAAGAACACTGAAGCTTTCTTT
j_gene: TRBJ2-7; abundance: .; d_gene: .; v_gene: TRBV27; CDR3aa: CASSSIGGAYEQYF; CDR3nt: TGTGCCAGCAGTTCAATAGGGGGGGCCTACGAGCAGTACTTC
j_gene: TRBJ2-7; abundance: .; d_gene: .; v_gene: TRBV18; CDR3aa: CASSPSRSNSYEQYF; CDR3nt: TGTGCCAGCTCACCCTCCCGTTCTAACTCCTACGAGCAGTACTTC
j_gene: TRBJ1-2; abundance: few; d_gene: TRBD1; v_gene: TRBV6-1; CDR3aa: CASSPPSDRDYGYTF; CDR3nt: TGTGCCAGCAGTCCACCCTCGGACAGGGACTATGGCTACACCTTC
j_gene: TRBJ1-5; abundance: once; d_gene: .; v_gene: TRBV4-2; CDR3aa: CASSRTESPNQPQHF; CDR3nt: TGTGCCAGCAGCCGGACCGAATCGCCCAATCAGCCCCAGCATTTT
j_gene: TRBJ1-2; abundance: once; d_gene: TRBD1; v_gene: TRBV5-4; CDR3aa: CASSFGQENGYTF; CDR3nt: TGTGCCAGCAGCTTCGGACAGGAGAATGGCTACACCTTC
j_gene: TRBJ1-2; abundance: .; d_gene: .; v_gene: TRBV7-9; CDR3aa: CASSLETGFYGYTF; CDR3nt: TGTGCCAGCAGCTTAGAAACAGGGTTCTATGGCTACACCTTC